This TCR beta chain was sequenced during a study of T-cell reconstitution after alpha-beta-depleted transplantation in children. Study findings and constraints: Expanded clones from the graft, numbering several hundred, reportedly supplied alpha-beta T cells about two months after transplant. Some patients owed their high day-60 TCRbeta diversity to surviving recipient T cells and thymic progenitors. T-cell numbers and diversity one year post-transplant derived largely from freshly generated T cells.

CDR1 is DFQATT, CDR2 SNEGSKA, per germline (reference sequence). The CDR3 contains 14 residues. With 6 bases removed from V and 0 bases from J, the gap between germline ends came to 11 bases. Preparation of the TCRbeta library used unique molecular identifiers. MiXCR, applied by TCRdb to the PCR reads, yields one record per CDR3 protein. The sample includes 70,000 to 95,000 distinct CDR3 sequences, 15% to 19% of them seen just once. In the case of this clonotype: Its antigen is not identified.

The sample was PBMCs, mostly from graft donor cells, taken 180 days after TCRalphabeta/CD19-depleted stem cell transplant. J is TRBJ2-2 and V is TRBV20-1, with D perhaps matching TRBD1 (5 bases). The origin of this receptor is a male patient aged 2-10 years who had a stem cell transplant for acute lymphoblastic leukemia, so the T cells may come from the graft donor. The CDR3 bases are TGCAGTGCAACACAGGTCGCGAACACCGGGGAGCTGTTTTTT. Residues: CSATQVANTGELFF.